This note documents a single TCR beta chain sequence. What it binds is unknown. These data are taken from a study of beta chain features in type 1 diabetes. Study results and caveats: Shorter templates might be favored by PCR, and equally so in patients and in controls. When VDJ junctions were examined, type 1 diabetes patients showed fewer insertions and more deletions. Shortening that was moderate but significant affected the TCRB CDR3s of Type 1 diabetes patients in all four CD4+ subsets.

The whole isolated RNA underwent reverse transcription, so sequencing captured expressed TCRB transcripts. The protocol was immunoSEQ multiplex PCR, while the TCRdb copy is restricted to in-frame clones and leaves out a portion. The repertoire holds hundreds of thousands of clones, with more than 12% as singletons. This TCR was sampled from a young man with type 1 diabetes. Sequencing was done on a sample of naive CD4+ T cells from blood.

Here the CDR3 reads CASFGRGNDGYTF. CDR3 bases: TGTGCCAGCTTTGGCAGGGGGAACGATGGCTACACCTTC. The chain joins TRBV6-5 to TRBJ1-2; 7 bases align to TRBD1. This CDR3 spans 13 amino acids. V was clipped by 8 bases and J by 6 bases; unmatched bases: 9. Germline V gene data show CDR1 as MNHEY and CDR2 as SVGAGI.